This entry features one T cell receptor beta chain sequence. Its specificity is unknown. Measured with immunoSEQ multiplex PCR; TCRdb has only the in-frame clones, and not every one. The sample has about 110,000 clones; about nine tenths are singletons. The data are from a study of T cell responses to AZD1222 COVID-19 vaccine. Germline values: CDR1 MNHNY, CDR2 SVGAGI (reference sequence). After removal of 5 bases from V and 3 bases from J, the junction contained 7 bases not matched to a gene. The length of the CDR3 is 15 residues. Study conclusions and caveats: Baseline seropositivity occurred in only a handful of AZD1222 recipients. The donor group comprised mostly white British people and more females; the analysis possibly underestimated clonal diversity.

Material: peripheral blood, obtained on day 0 of AZD1222 vaccination. The V and J genes are TRBV6-6 and TRBJ2-7; TRBD2 matches 10 bases. This receptor was taken from an adult in good health. CDR3 in amino acids: CASSDPSGGGYEQYF. For the CDR3, the DNA is TGTGCCAGCAGTGATCCTAGCGGGGGCGGCTACGAGCAGTACTTC.